Below are 10 T cell receptor beta chains sequenced from a single sample in a study of shared clonotypes between healthy human individuals. Clones were sequenced by immunoSEQ multiplex PCR, and TCRdb holds only the in-frame ones, with some missing. The sample shows 2 million to 2.5 million clones, 90% to 95% of them seen only once. The material sequenced was naive CD4+ T cells from PBMCs. Sample subset: CD45RA+ positively selected. All receptors come from a man aged 18 to 35 in good health. Some clones in this sample may be carry-over from other donors' samples.

The chain uses TRBV2 and TRBJ2-3; D unresolved. CDR1 is SNHLY and CDR2 is FYNNEI in the germline V gene. V gave up 6 bases and J gave up 0 bases, with 10 bases separating them. The CDR3 is made up of 14 amino acids. CDR3 in DNA: TGTGCCAGCAGGGAGACCTCAAGCACAGATACGCAGTATTTT. Translating it yields CASRETSSTDTQYF.

This chain uses TRBV7-9 with TRBJ2-7; no definite D call. V gave up 1 base and J gave up 7 bases, with 11 bases separating them. Germline V gene lookup returns CDR1 SEHNR and CDR2 FQNEAQ (reference sequence). This CDR3 region has 13 residues. In nucleotides, the CDR3 is TGTGCCAGCAGCTTAGTACAGCCTCGGGAGCAGTACTTC. Translating gives CASSLVQPREQYF.

The chain links TRBV7-2 to TRBJ1-1; weak D call: TRBD1 (6 bases). CDR3 length: 13 residues. Germline V CDR1 and CDR2: SGHTA, FQGNSA. V lost 1 base and J lost 6, with 9 bases in between. The CDR3 DNA reads TGTGCCAGCAGCTTAGACAGGGCGGCTGAAGCTTTCTTT. It translates to CASSLDRAAEAFF.

V is TRBV28 and J is TRBJ1-2, with a possible D match to TRBD1 (6 bases). Germline-derived CDR1 and CDR2 are MDHEN and SYDVKM. This CDR3 is 12 amino acids long. The V and J ends lost 8 bases and 2 bases respectively, with 9 bases between them. CDR3 loop: CASGGHNYGYTF. The CDR3 DNA follows: TGTGCCAGCGGGGGACACAACTATGGCTACACCTTC.

Concerning this clone itself: Within the sample, other DNA sequences also encode this same CDR3. The chain links TRBV19 to TRBJ1-5; D not resolved. Germline V gives CDR1 LNHDA, CDR2 SQIVND (reference sequence). The V and J ends lost 2 bases and 1 base respectively, with 0 bases between them. This CDR3 is 12 amino acids long. The CDR3, as DNA: TGTGCCAGTAGTATAAGCAATCAGCCCCAGCATTTT. Translated, it gives CASSISNQPQHF.

The CDR3 DNA is TGTGCCAGCAGCTGGCCGGGACAGGGACCCTACGAGCAGTACTTC. Its protein product is CASSWPGQGPYEQYF. V usage is TRBV5-4 and J usage is TRBJ2-7; TRBD1 agrees at 9 bases. Germline V gives CDR1 SGHNT, CDR2 YYREEE (reference sequence). The CDR3 sequence is 15 residues long. J lost 2 bases, V lost 3 bases, and 6 bases had no gene match.

This clone was recorded once. This chain links TRBV19 with TRBJ1-1; 7 bases match TRBD1. The CDR3 totals 14 residues. Germline-derived CDR1 and CDR2 are LNHDA and SQIVND (reference sequence). V dropped 8 bases and J dropped 11; count of bases not matched to a gene: 17. The CDR3 reads CASCDRALPLGAFF. The CDR3 DNA sequence: TGTGCCAGTTGTGACAGGGCCCTCCCATTGGGGGCTTTCTTT.

This chain connects TRBV30 to TRBJ2-7; tentatively, D is TRBD1 or TRBD2 (6 bases each). V lost 0 bases to trimming and J lost 4 bases, with 13 bases between them. The CDR3 extends over 14 amino acids. Germline loops: CDR1 GTSNPN, CDR2 SVGIG (reference sequence). The CDR3 DNA is TGTGCCTGGAGTGTGGGGGGACACCTTTACGAGCAGTACTTC. Its translation: CAWSVGGHLYEQYF.

J is TRBJ2-7 and V is TRBV28; D is uncertain. There are 15 residues in the CDR3. Germline CDR1 reads MDHEN; CDR2 reads SYDVKM. Trimming cost V 2 bases and J 0 bases, with 11 bases left between them. CDR3 nucleotide sequence: TGTGCCAGCAGTTTAAGTTCGAGGTACTCCTACGAGCAGTACTTC. It encodes CASSLSSRYSYEQYF.

V gene TRBV28 combines with J gene TRBJ2-1; TRBD2 aligns across 7 bases. The CDR3 is 14 residues long. Germline V gene lookup returns CDR1 MDHEN and CDR2 SYDVKM. The ends lost 5 bases at V and 2 bases at J; junction bases unmatched: 3. The CDR3 sequence is CASSPTSAYNEQFF. The CDR3 nucleotides read TGTGCCAGCAGTCCCACTAGCGCCTACAATGAGCAGTTCTTC. Full variable domain (outside the CDR3, taken from reference TRBV28 and TRBJ2-1): DVKVTQSSRYLVKRTGEKVFLECVQDMDHENMFWYRQDPGLGLRLIYFSYDVKMKEKGDIPEGYSVSREKKERFSLILESASTNQTSMYLCASSPTSAYNEQFFGPGTRLTVL.